The 17 T cell receptor beta chains below all came from one sample that was sequenced in a study of cytomegalovirus exposure and HLA in healthy donors. The PCR employed 60 Vbeta primers together with 13 Jbeta primers. Here immunoSEQ multiplex PCR was the method, and the copy in TCRdb shows in-frame clones only, minus some. The repertoire holds tens of thousands of clones, with just under 90% as singletons. The sequenced sample was PBMCs. These receptors were collected from a boy between 10 and 17 years old in good health and CMV-seronegative.

The chain recombines TRBV5-6 with TRBJ2-3; D might be TRBD2 (5 bases). CDR1 and CDR2 from the germline V gene are SGHDT and YYEEEE. Trimming left V 4 bases short and J 2 bases short, with 17 bases between. This CDR3 contains 16 residues. CDR3 sequence (DNA): TGTGCCAGCAGCGCGGGTTATGGACGATCCACAGATACGCAGTATTTT. Translating gives CASSAGYGRSTDTQYF.

This clone was observed a few times. This chain joins TRBV18 and TRBJ2-7; tentatively, D is TRBD2 (7 bases). Germline-derived CDR1 and CDR2 are KGHSH and LQKENI. The CDR3 consists of 15 residues. Between the trimmed V and J ends, which lost 0 bases and 5 bases, there was a span of 14 bases. CDR3 amino acids: CASSPPSAGADEQYF. DNA for the CDR3: TGTGCCAGCTCACCACCCTCGGCGGGGGCGGACGAGCAGTACTTC.

The chain links TRBV19 to TRBJ1-1; D call uncertain. In germline, CDR1 is LNHDA, CDR2 SQIVND (reference sequence). CDR3 size: 15 residues. The V end was cut by 5 bases, the J end by 0 bases, with 13 bases between. CDR3 region: CASSPKPGVNTEAFF. The CDR3 bases are TGTGCCAGTAGTCCCAAACCCGGGGTGAACACTGAAGCTTTCTTT.

The chain links TRBV28 to TRBJ1-6, with a weak D call TRBD1 (6 bases). The CDR3 has 16 residues. With 5 bases removed from V and 9 bases from J, the gap between germline ends came to 20 bases. Germline-derived CDR1 and CDR2 are MDHEN and SYDVKM. DNA for the CDR3: TGTGCCAGCAGTACGCCGGGACAACTGAGGGGTTCACCCCTCCACTTT. Its protein product is CASSTPGQLRGSPLHF.

V and J are TRBV27 and TRBJ1-2; D unclear. V shed 3 bases and J shed 0 bases, with 14 bases lying between them. CDR1 is MNHEY, CDR2 SMNVEV, per germline (reference sequence). CDR3 length: 16 amino acids. CDR3 residues: CASSFLPHLANYGYTF. The CDR3 DNA sequence: TGTGCCAGCAGTTTTTTACCGCACTTAGCTAACTATGGCTACACCTTC.

The chain couples TRBV4-1 to TRBJ1-5, with 7 bases that match TRBD1. Per germline, CDR1 MGHRA and CDR2 YSYEKL. After removal of 0 bases from V and 3 bases from J, the junction contained 5 bases not matched to a gene. This CDR3 contains 16 residues. CDR3 in DNA: TGCGCCAGCAGCCAAGAGATAGGACAGGTCAATCAGCCCCAGCATTTT. Translation gives CASSQEIGQVNQPQHF.

The V gene is TRBV6-4, the J gene TRBJ1-1; the D is unclear. V dropped 4 bases and J dropped 1 base, with 7 bases sitting between them. The germline V gene encodes CDR1 MRHNA and CDR2 SNTAGT. CDR3 size: 13 residues. In DNA form, the CDR3 reads TGTGCCAGCAGTGTACAAGAGAACACTGAAGCTTTCTTT. Its translation: CASSVQENTEAFF.

The chain uses TRBV7-9 and TRBJ1-1, with 9 bases aligning to TRBD1. The germline V gene has CDR1 SEHNR and CDR2 FQNEAQ (reference sequence). With V trimmed by 5 bases and J by 10 bases, 17 bases remained unmatched. CDR3 length equals 16 residues. This chain's CDR3 is CASSHQPDRGGLGAFF. The CDR3 DNA reads TGTGCCAGCAGCCACCAACCGGACAGGGGCGGGCTGGGAGCTTTCTTT.

This chain joins TRBV15 and TRBJ2-7; 8 bases line up with TRBD1. Germline lookup yields CDR1 LNHNV and CDR2 YYDKDF (reference sequence). J gave up 3 bases and V 7 bases, and 8 bases lay outside the gene matches. This CDR3 has 14 amino acids. CDR3 DNA sequence: TGTGCCACCAAAAAGACAGGGGAGCTCTACGAGCAGTACTTC. Translation: CATKKTGELYEQYF.

V and J are TRBV7-2 and TRBJ1-6, with a weak D call TRBD1 (6 bases). Trimming stripped 4 bases from V and 0 bases from J, with 16 bases between. In germline, CDR1 is SGHTA, CDR2 FQGNSA. The CDR3 runs to 18 residues. The CDR3 sequence is CASSSDSISSSYNSPLHF. The CDR3 coding sequence is TGTGCCAGCAGCTCGGACAGTATCTCGAGCTCCTATAATTCACCCCTCCACTTT.

The rearrangement uses TRBV5-4 and TRBJ1-3; TRBD1 matches 8 bases. Germline values: CDR1 SGHNT, CDR2 YYREEE (reference sequence). The CDR3 consists of 15 residues. V shed 3 bases, J shed 7 bases, and the junction held 9 bases outside the gene matches. The CDR3 DNA reads TGTGCCAGCAGCTGGATGACAGGGGATAGGAACACCATATATTTT. This translates into CASSWMTGDRNTIYF.

The chain combines TRBV18 with TRBJ2-3; TRBD1 matches at 7 bases. Germline CDR1 KGHSH, CDR2 LQKENI. The CDR3 length is 15 residues. V was clipped by 6 bases and J by 0 bases; unmatched bases: 6. CDR3 sequence reads: CASSATGISTDTQYF. DNA of the CDR3: TGTGCCAGCTCCGCGACAGGGATTAGCACAGATACGCAGTATTTT. The variable domain in full, with the rest retrieved from reference TRBV18 and TRBJ2-3, is NAGVMQNPRHLVRRRGQEARLRCSPMKGHSHVYWYRQLPEEGLKFMVYLQKENIIDESGMPKERFSAEFPKEGPSILRIQQVVRGDSAAYFCASSATGISTDTQYFGPGTRLTVL.

The rearrangement links TRBV7-8 to TRBJ2-5; 8 nucleotides match TRBD2. The CDR3 spans 15 residues. Germline-derived CDR1 and CDR2 are SGHVS and FQNEAQ. The V gene end was trimmed by 1 base and the J gene end by 5 bases; junction bases not matched to a gene: 6. CDR3: CASSLVRGGLETQYF. The CDR3 nucleotides are TGTGCCAGCAGCTTAGTCCGGGGGGGCCTGGAGACCCAGTACTTC.

The rearrangement links TRBV28 to TRBJ1-2; a weak D match, TRBD1 (6 bases). Germline-derived CDR1 and CDR2 are MDHEN and SYDVKM. V shed 5 bases and J shed 0 bases, with 13 bases lying between them. This CDR3 contains 15 residues. The CDR3 here is CASSPAGQTNYGYTF. The DNA for the CDR3 is TGTGCCAGCAGTCCCGCAGGACAGACTAACTATGGCTACACCTTC.

The V call is TRBV7-9, the J call TRBJ2-7; D is ambiguous. Germline CDR1 and CDR2: SEHNR and FQNEAQ (reference sequence). The length of the CDR3 is 16 residues. Trimming took off 8 bases at V and 2 bases at J, with 22 bases between the two ends. CDR3 residues: CASRTSEASSPYEQYF. The CDR3 DNA reads TGTGCCAGCCGAACGTCCGAGGCCAGCAGTCCCTACGAGCAGTACTTC.

This clone showed up just once. The rearrangement joins TRBV15 to TRBJ2-2, with D maybe TRBD1 (7 bases). Germline loops: CDR1 LNHNV, CDR2 YYDKDF (reference sequence). The CDR3 runs to 23 residues. V lost 7 bases, J lost 2 bases, and 38 bases lay in between. The CDR3 here is CATKSPSIPQGPWEEVNTGELFF. CDR3 nucleotides: TGTGCCACCAAGTCCCCAAGTATACCACAGGGGCCATGGGAGGAGGTAAACACCGGGGAGCTGTTTTTT.

This chain uses TRBV5-1 with TRBJ1-1; 7 bases align to TRBD1. Trimming cost V 4 bases and J 10 bases; bases outside gene matches: 16. Germline loops: CDR1 SGHRS, CDR2 YFSETQ. CDR3 length: 15 residues. DNA of the CDR3: TGCGCCAGCAGCCCTGGGGAAATCACAGGGGTTGGAGCTTTCTTT. This sequence encodes CASSPGEITGVGAFF.